This is a list of T cell receptor beta chains from one sample in a study of cytotoxic CD8 clonotypes in ibrutinib-treated CLL. Sequenced by immunoSEQ multiplex PCR; TCRdb stores in-frame clones only, minus some. The table has about 160,000 clones, around 84% seen once. The material sequenced was PBMCs, taken after 12 months of ibrutinib treatment. The origin of the receptors is a human donor with chronic lymphocytic leukemia. Both conserved end residues are part of each CDR3. A D gene is named only where the DNA matches it firmly. Rows may omit the clone size; those that give it use once, few, many or a size class.

V gene: TRBV7-2
J gene: TRBJ1-5
clone size: -
D gene: -
CDR3 DNA: TGTGCCAGCAGATCCTCGGGTACTGGTAATCAGCCCCAGCATTTT
CDR3 protein: CASRSSGTGNQPQHF

V gene: TRBV9
J gene: TRBJ1-1
clone size: -
D gene: TRBD1
CDR3 DNA: TGTGCCAGCAGCAGAGGGGGCTCTACCACTACTGAAGCTTTCTTT
CDR3 protein: CASSRGGSTTTEAFF

V gene: TRBV14
J gene: TRBJ1-2
clone size: -
D gene: -
CDR3 DNA: TGTGCCAGCAGCCAAGATTTAACCGTCTATGGCTACACCTTC
CDR3 protein: CASSQDLTVYGYTF

V gene: TRBV15
J gene: TRBJ2-7
clone size: -
D gene: TRBD1
CDR3 DNA: TGTGCCACCAGCAGAGATATAGGGGGCATTTACGAGCAGTACTTC
CDR3 protein: CATSRDIGGIYEQYF

V gene: TRBV4-1
J gene: TRBJ1-4
clone size: -
D gene: TRBD1
CDR3 DNA: TGCGCCAGCAGCCGAGAGACAGGGCGACGGGAAAAACTGTTTTTT
CDR3 protein: CASSRETGRREKLFF

V gene: TRBV5-5
J gene: TRBJ1-2
clone size: -
D gene: TRBD1
CDR3 DNA: TGTGCCAGCAGCTCTGGGACAGGGGTGGACTATGGCTACACCTTC
CDR3 protein: CASSSGTGVDYGYTF

V gene: TRBV2
J gene: TRBJ2-7
clone size: -
D gene: TRBD2
CDR3 DNA: TGTGCCAGCCGCCCGACTAGCCCCTCTCGCGAGCAGTACTTC
CDR3 protein: CASRPTSPSREQYF

V gene: TRBV7-2
J gene: TRBJ2-2
clone size: -
D gene: TRBD1
CDR3 DNA: TGTGCCAGCAACTATCGACAGGGGGCGACCGGGGAGCTGTTTTTT
CDR3 protein: CASNYRQGATGELFF

V gene: TRBV4-3
J gene: TRBJ2-1
clone size: -
D gene: -
CDR3 DNA: TGCGCCAGCAGCTCCGGGGGAGAGACCTACAATGAGCAGTTCTTC
CDR3 protein: CASSSGGETYNEQFF

V gene: TRBV7-2
J gene: TRBJ2-4
clone size: -
D gene: -
CDR3 DNA: TGTGCCAGCAGCCACCTTTATCGGGACATTCAGTACTTC
CDR3 protein: CASSHLYRDIQYF

V gene: TRBV28
J gene: TRBJ2-7
clone size: few
D gene: -
CDR3 DNA: TGTGCCAGCAGTCCGACACTGGGACGGGAAACGTCCGAGCAGTACTTC
CDR3 protein: CASSPTLGRETSEQYF

V gene: TRBV18
J gene: TRBJ2-1
clone size: once
D gene: TRBD1
CDR3 DNA: TGTGCCAGCTCCCTTCATGACAGGGGGATGAGTGAGCAGTTCTTC
CDR3 protein: CASSLHDRGMSEQFF

V gene: TRBV19
J gene: TRBJ2-3
clone size: -
D gene: -
CDR3 DNA: TGTGCCAGTAGAACAGGAATAATTAGCACAGATACGCAGTATTTT
CDR3 protein: CASRTGIISTDTQYF

V gene: TRBV4-3
J gene: TRBJ2-2
clone size: -
D gene: -
CDR3 DNA: TGCGCCAGCAGCCGAGGAGCTACTAACACCGGGGAGCTGTTTTTT
CDR3 protein: CASSRGATNTGELFF

V gene: TRBV10-3
J gene: TRBJ2-5
clone size: few
D gene: TRBD2
CDR3 DNA: TGTGCCATCGGGACTACCGGGACTAGCGGACTCCAAGAGACCCAGTACTTC
CDR3 protein: CAIGTTGTSGLQETQYF

V gene: TRBV9
J gene: TRBJ1-1
clone size: -
D gene: -
CDR3 DNA: TGTGCCAGCAGCTTCGGGTCTGAAGTGAACACTGAAGCTTTCTTT
CDR3 protein: CASSFGSEVNTEAFF

V gene: TRBV19
J gene: TRBJ1-4
clone size: -
D gene: -
CDR3 DNA: TGTGCCAGTAGTCTCTACCTTCTGGACAGAAGTAATGAAAAACTGTTTTTT
CDR3 protein: CASSLYLLDRSNEKLFF

V gene: TRBV10-3
J gene: TRBJ2-3
clone size: -
D gene: -
CDR3 DNA: TGTGCCATCAGTGACAAATCTAGGGGCAGTCGGACAGATACGCAGTATTTT
CDR3 protein: CAISDKSRGSRTDTQYF

V gene: TRBV28
J gene: TRBJ1-2
clone size: few
D gene: -
CDR3 DNA: TGTGCCAGCATCAAACAGGCCCTCAACTATGGCTACACCTTC
CDR3 protein: CASIKQALNYGYTF

V gene: TRBV14
J gene: TRBJ1-3
clone size: -
D gene: -
CDR3 DNA: TGTGCCAGCAGCCAATTGAACTTACTTGGAAACACCATATATTTT
CDR3 protein: CASSQLNLLGNTIYF

V gene: TRBV9
J gene: TRBJ2-2
clone size: many
D gene: -
CDR3 DNA: TGTGCCAGCAGCGTACGGGGGCAGGCGTACACCGGGGAGCTGTTTTTT
CDR3 protein: CASSVRGQAYTGELFF

V gene: TRBV9
J gene: TRBJ2-1
clone size: few
D gene: TRBD2
CDR3 DNA: TGTGCCAGCAGCGTAATTCCGGGAGGGGGGAATGAGCAGTTCTTC
CDR3 protein: CASSVIPGGGNEQFF

V gene: TRBV25-1
J gene: TRBJ2-3
clone size: -
D gene: TRBD2
CDR3 DNA: TGTGCCAGTGGGACTAGCGGGGCCCGTGCGGCAGATACGCAGTATTTT
CDR3 protein: CASGTSGARAADTQYF

V gene: TRBV18
J gene: TRBJ2-3
clone size: few
D gene: -
CDR3 DNA: TGTGCCAGCTCACAGCGGCAGCAGCAGAACACAGATACGCAGTATTTT
CDR3 protein: CASSQRQQQNTDTQYF

V gene: TRBV7-3
J gene: TRBJ2-3
clone size: -
D gene: -
CDR3 DNA: TGTGCCAGCAGCTTAAGTTGGTTAGACACAGATACGCAGTATTTT
CDR3 protein: CASSLSWLDTDTQYF

V gene: TRBV18
J gene: TRBJ2-2
clone size: -
D gene: -
CDR3 DNA: TGTGCCAGCTCACCAGGCACCGGGGAGCTGTTTTTT
CDR3 protein: CASSPGTGELFF

V gene: TRBV5-1
J gene: TRBJ2-5
clone size: -
D gene: TRBD2
CDR3 DNA: TGCGCCAGCAGCCCCGGGGGGTCCCAAGAGACCCAGTACTTC
CDR3 protein: CASSPGGSQETQYF

V gene: TRBV5-5
J gene: TRBJ2-2
clone size: -
D gene: TRBD2
CDR3 DNA: TGTGCCAGCAGCTTGGTTCGAGCGGGAGGGCCCGCGAACACCGGGGAGCTGTTTTTT
CDR3 protein: CASSLVRAGGPANTGELFF

V gene: TRBV7-2
J gene: TRBJ2-1
clone size: -
D gene: -
CDR3 DNA: TGTGCCAGCCTTCTGGGGGGCACCTACAATGAGCAGTTCTTC
CDR3 protein: CASLLGGTYNEQFF

V gene: TRBV5-1
J gene: TRBJ2-3
clone size: many
D gene: TRBD2
CDR3 DNA: TGCGCCAGCAGCTTGGGCTTACTAGCGGGAGTTGGCACAGATACGCAGTATTTT
CDR3 protein: CASSLGLLAGVGTDTQYF

V gene: TRBV7-2
J gene: TRBJ2-5
clone size: -
D gene: TRBD2
CDR3 DNA: TGTGCCAGCAGCTCCGGGGGGAGCGGGGCCCAGTACTTC
CDR3 protein: CASSSGGSGAQYF

V gene: TRBV18
J gene: TRBJ2-5
clone size: -
D gene: TRBD2
CDR3 DNA: TGTGCCAGCTCACCACCCGCGGGCGGGAGTGAGACCCAGTACTTC
CDR3 protein: CASSPPAGGSETQYF

V gene: TRBV5-1
J gene: TRBJ1-5
clone size: few
D gene: -
CDR3 DNA: TGCGCCAGCAGCACGACAGGAGGGGGTCAGCCCCAGCATTTT
CDR3 protein: CASSTTGGGQPQHF

V gene: TRBV19
J gene: TRBJ2-5
clone size: -
D gene: -
CDR3 DNA: TGTGCCAGTAGGGGCTTACAAGAGACCCAGTACTTC
CDR3 protein: CASRGLQETQYF

V gene: TRBV19
J gene: TRBJ1-5
clone size: -
D gene: TRBD1
CDR3 DNA: TGTGCCAGTAGTATTGGCCTTGGGACGGGACAGGGAATAAATCAGCCCCAGCATTTT
CDR3 protein: CASSIGLGTGQGINQPQHF

V gene: TRBV30
J gene: TRBJ2-7
clone size: -
D gene: -
CDR3 DNA: TGTGCCTGGAGTGCGGTTGGGGCCGGGTCCTACGAGCAGTACTTC
CDR3 protein: CAWSAVGAGSYEQYF

V gene: TRBV30
J gene: TRBJ1-6
clone size: -
D gene: -
CDR3 DNA: TGTGCCTGGAGTTTTACCCAGGGTTCACCCCTCCACTTT
CDR3 protein: CAWSFTQGSPLHF